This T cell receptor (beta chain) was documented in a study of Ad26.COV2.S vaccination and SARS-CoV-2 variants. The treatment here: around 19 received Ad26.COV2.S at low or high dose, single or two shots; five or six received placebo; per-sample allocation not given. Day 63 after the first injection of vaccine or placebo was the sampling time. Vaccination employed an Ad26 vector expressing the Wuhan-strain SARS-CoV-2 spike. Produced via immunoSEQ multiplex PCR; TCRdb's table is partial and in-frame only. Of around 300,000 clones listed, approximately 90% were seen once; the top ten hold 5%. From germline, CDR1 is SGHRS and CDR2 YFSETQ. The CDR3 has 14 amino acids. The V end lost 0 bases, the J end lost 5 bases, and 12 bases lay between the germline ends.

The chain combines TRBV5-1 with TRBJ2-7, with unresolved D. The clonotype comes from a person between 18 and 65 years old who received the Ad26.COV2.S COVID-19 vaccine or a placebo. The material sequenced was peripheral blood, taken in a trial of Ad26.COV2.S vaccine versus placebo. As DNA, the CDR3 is TGCGCCAGCAGCTTGGCGGTAGGGCCCGACGAGCAGTACTTC. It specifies CASSLAVGPDEQYF.